The 32 T cell receptor beta chains in this list originate from one sample, sequenced in a study of PD-1 blockade in classical Hodgkin lymphoma (TCRdb year 2020). The receptor library was made with the immunoSEQ multiplex PCR assay. The table was pulled from immuneACCESS by TCRdb, which kept in-frame rearrangements only. Such tables lose some clones; where checked, under half of the loss comes from unresolved V genes, and the rest has no known cause. For this sample there are about 16,000 clones; 92% appear just once. The ten largest clones capture about 0.5% of the sample. This specimen's time point label, interpreted: newly diagnosed, previously untreated cHL patient sample. CD4+ T cells were purified from thawed PBMCs by magnetic negative selection with a Miltenyi CD4+ T cell isolation kit. The sample taken for sequencing was CD4+ T cells from blood. These receptors all come from a human donor with classical Hodgkin lymphoma.

This clone has only one observation. V gene TRBV10-2 combines with J gene TRBJ1-3, with 10 bases lining up with TRBD1. V shed 4 bases, J shed 4 bases, and the junction held 4 bases outside the gene matches. Germline V gene lookup returns CDR1 WSHSY and CDR2 SAAADI. This CDR3 spans 15 amino acids. The CDR3 bases are TGCGCCAGCAGTGGGGGGGACAGGGGCGGAAACACCATATATTTT. Translation: CASSGGDRGGNTIYF.

V and J are TRBV7-9 and TRBJ1-2; no clear D. Germline CDR1 SEHNR, CDR2 FQNEAQ (reference sequence). Between the trimmed V and J ends, which lost 5 bases and 8 bases, there was a span of 9 bases. CDR3 length: 11 residues. The CDR3 bases are TGTGCCAGCAGCAGAACTGACGGCTACACCTTC. This encodes CASSRTDGYTF.

The rearrangement uses TRBV20-1 and TRBJ2-7, with no clear D. V gave up 4 bases and J gave up 7 bases, with 8 bases separating them. The germline CDR1 and CDR2 sequences are DFQATT and SNEGSKA (reference sequence). This CDR3 is 10 amino acids long. CDR3 sequence: CSATFGEQYF. The CDR3 coding sequence is TGCAGTGCTACCTTTGGTGAGCAGTACTTC.

This rearrangement joins TRBV6-5 to TRBJ2-7; D call uncertain. Germline CDR1 MNHEY, CDR2 SVGAGI. Trimming removed 2 bases from V and 4 bases from J, with 12 bases in between. CDR3 length: 14 amino acids. The CDR3 region is CASSYLLGAYEQYF. The CDR3 DNA is TGTGCCAGCAGTTACCTCCTCGGAGCATACGAGCAGTACTTC.

V usage is TRBV7-3 and J usage is TRBJ2-1, with D tentatively TRBD1 or TRBD2 (5 bases each). CDR1 and CDR2 from the germline V gene are SGHTA and FQGTGA. The CDR3 consists of 17 residues. Trimming took off 2 bases at V and 6 bases at J, with 20 bases between the two ends. The CDR3 is CASSLGPLTGRPNEQFF. In DNA, the CDR3 is TGTGCCAGCAGCTTAGGGCCCCTAACGGGGCGGCCCAATGAGCAGTTCTTC.

The chain employs TRBV28 and TRBJ1-2; the D is unclear. Trimming took off 6 bases at V and 0 bases at J, with 14 bases between the two ends. Per the germline V gene, CDR1 is MDHEN and CDR2 is SYDVKM. There are 15 residues in the CDR3. DNA for the CDR3: TGTGCCAGCAGCCCCGGCGGGGAAGCTAACTATGGCTACACCTTC. Residues: CASSPGGEANYGYTF.

The V gene is TRBV12-5, the J gene TRBJ2-7; the D gene is possibly TRBD2 (6 bases). CDR3 length equals 15 residues. The V end lost 7 bases, the J end lost 1 base, and 17 bases lay between the germline ends. Germline lookup yields CDR1 LGHNT and CDR2 FRNRAP. The CDR3 region is CASALVGGGSYEQYF. The CDR3 region has the DNA TGTGCTAGTGCCCTTGTGGGGGGAGGTTCCTACGAGCAGTACTTC.

V gene TRBV19 combines with J gene TRBJ2-7, with no clear D. V lost 5 bases and J lost 0, with 8 bases in between. Germline V lookup: CDR1 LNHDA, CDR2 SQIVND (reference sequence). CDR3 size: 13 residues. CDR3 sequence (DNA): TGTGCCAGTAGTGTCACAAGCTCCTACGAGCAGTACTTC. This gives the protein CASSVTSSYEQYF.

The chain couples TRBV5-5 to TRBJ1-1; D gene ambiguous. The germline CDR1 and CDR2 sequences are SGHKS and YYEKEE (reference sequence). The V end lost 0 bases, the J end lost 2 bases, and 8 bases lay between the germline ends. The CDR3 runs to 14 residues. The CDR3, as DNA: TGTGCCAGCAGCTTGGCTACAGCAAACACTGAAGCTTTCTTT. Its translation: CASSLATANTEAFF.

This clone was detected only once. The chain links TRBV4-1 to TRBJ2-1; TRBD2 matches at 13 bases. The CDR3 is 15 residues long. Germline V gene lookup returns CDR1 MGHRA and CDR2 YSYEKL. The trim removed 4 bases at V and 4 bases at J, leaving 1 base unmatched. CDR3 DNA: TGCGCCAGCAGCCGGACTAGCGGGAGTTACAATGAGCAGTTCTTC. Translating gives CASSRTSGSYNEQFF.

V is TRBV2 and J is TRBJ2-3, with 11 bases identical to TRBD2. This CDR3 spans 14 amino acids. Germline CDR1 SNHLY, CDR2 FYNNEI. V shed 8 bases, J shed 5 bases, and the junction held 6 bases outside the gene matches. The CDR3 sequence is CASELAGVGDTQYF. The CDR3 DNA follows: TGTGCCAGCGAACTAGCGGGAGTTGGAGATACGCAGTATTTT.

The chain couples TRBV6-1 to TRBJ1-4, with D possibly TRBD1 on 5 matching bases. CDR1 is MNHNS, CDR2 SASEGT, per germline. The CDR3 consists of 13 residues. V was trimmed by 6 bases and J by 10 bases, leaving 15 bases between them. CDR3 coding DNA: TGTGCCAGCAGCCCAAGTGGGGGTGGAAAACTGTTTTTT. It encodes CASSPSGGGKLFF.

The rearrangement links TRBV28 to TRBJ2-7; 7 positions agree with TRBD1. Germline-derived CDR1 and CDR2 are MDHEN and SYDVKM. The ends lost 6 bases at V and 0 bases at J; junction bases unmatched: 2. The CDR3 covers 13 residues. The CDR3 sequence: CASSRDSSYEQYF. CDR3 nucleotides: TGTGCCAGCAGCCGGGACAGCTCCTACGAGCAGTACTTC.

The chain combines TRBV19 with TRBJ2-7; D unresolved. The CDR3 length is 14 residues. The germline V gene encodes CDR1 LNHDA and CDR2 SQIVND (reference sequence). The ends were cut back, 8 bases at V and 5 bases at J, with 19 bases in the middle. The CDR3, as DNA: TGTGCCAGTGGACCCAGTGGACCAGCGAACGAGCAGTACTTC. This gives the protein CASGPSGPANEQYF.

The chain couples TRBV6-5 to TRBJ2-7; 10 bases line up with TRBD2. The CDR3 consists of 15 residues. Germline V CDR1 and CDR2: MNHEY, SVGAGI. Trimming removed 6 bases from V and 0 bases from J; junction bases left unmatched: 5. The CDR3 loop is CASSPLAGASYEQYF. The CDR3 coding sequence is TGTGCCAGCAGCCCTCTAGCGGGAGCCTCCTACGAGCAGTACTTC.

V and J are TRBV7-6 and TRBJ2-1; D is perhaps TRBD2 (6 bases). From germline, CDR1 is SGHVS and CDR2 FNYEAQ. The length of the CDR3 is 17 residues. V was shortened by 1 base and J by 5 bases, with 18 bases between the two germline ends. The CDR3 region is CASSLGSRGTYNNEQFF. CDR3 in DNA: TGTGCCAGCAGCTTAGGTAGTCGCGGGACCTATAACAATGAGCAGTTCTTC.

This sequence joins TRBV25-1 and TRBJ2-5; TRBD1 aligns across 8 bases. The germline gives CDR1 MGHDK, CDR2 SYGVNS. The V and J ends lost 3 bases and 5 bases, in that order; junction bases with no gene match: 11. The length of the CDR3 is 16 residues. CDR3 sequence: CASSESGQGAFETQYF. DNA for the CDR3: TGTGCCAGCAGTGAGTCGGGGCAGGGGGCGTTCGAGACCCAGTACTTC.

The chain combines TRBV10-2 with TRBJ1-2, with 10 bases identical to TRBD1. V shed 3 bases, J shed 8 bases, and the junction held 6 bases outside the gene matches. The CDR3 consists of 14 residues. Looked up from germline, CDR1 is WSHSY and CDR2 is SAAADI. This CDR3 reads CASSDRQGAKGYTF. In DNA, the CDR3 is TGCGCCAGCAGTGACAGACAGGGGGCCAAGGGCTACACCTTC.

V usage is TRBV4-1 and J usage is TRBJ2-2; D is unclear. The CDR3 has 17 amino acids. V was cut by 2 bases and J by 1 base, with 14 bases left in between. Germline lookup yields CDR1 MGHRA and CDR2 YSYEKL. CDR3 residues: CASSQRWLAKNTGELFF. CDR3 DNA sequence: TGCGCCAGCAGCCAACGCTGGTTAGCCAAGAACACCGGGGAGCTGTTTTTT.

This clone was picked up a small number of times. The chain links TRBV7-2 to TRBJ2-4; 7 bases map to TRBD2. The germline V gene has CDR1 SGHTA and CDR2 FQGNSA. V shed 1 base, J shed 6 bases, and the junction held 6 bases outside the gene matches. CDR3 length: 15 amino acids. CDR3 nucleotide sequence: TGTGCCAGCAGCTTAGTTCCATCGGGGGGAAACATTCAGTACTTC. This encodes CASSLVPSGGNIQYF. Full variable domain (remainder filled in from reference TRBV7-2 and TRBJ2-4): GAGVSQSPSNKVTEKGKDVELRCDPISGHTALYWYRQSLGQGLEFLIYFQGNSAPDKSGLPSDRFSAERTGGSVSTLTIQRTQQEDSAVYLCASSLVPSGGNIQYFGAGTRLSVL.

This chain links TRBV19 with TRBJ2-6; D is ambiguous. With 5 bases removed from V and 4 bases from J, the gap between germline ends came to 3 bases. The germline V gene has CDR1 LNHDA and CDR2 SQIVND (reference sequence). The CDR3 consists of 12 residues. CDR3 DNA: TGTGCCAGTAGTGCAGGGGCCAACGTCCTGACTTTC. Translated: CASSAGANVLTF.

The chain joins TRBV28 to TRBJ1-4, with 7 nucleotides matching TRBD1. The CDR3 covers 15 residues. V shed 7 bases and J 6 bases; nucleotides not matched to a gene: 11. Germline V gene data show CDR1 as MDHEN and CDR2 as SYDVKM. The CDR3 nucleotides are TGTGCCAGCACCTCTGAGGGGGCGGAGTATGAAAAACTGTTTTTT. It codes for CASTSEGAEYEKLFF.

This chain connects TRBV28 to TRBJ2-5, with D uncertain. The DNA end is more similar to TRBJ2-7, so the J call may be wrong. This CDR3 comprises 10 residues. Germline V gives CDR1 MDHEN, CDR2 SYDVKM. CDR3 in DNA: TGTGCCAGCAGTCTCTACGAGCAGTACTTC. Protein sequence: CASSLYEQYF.

This chain links TRBV7-2 with TRBJ1-1, with D perhaps matching TRBD1 (5 bases). The germline V gene encodes CDR1 SGHTA and CDR2 FQGNSA. Trimming pared 1 base from V and 5 bases from J, leaving 20 bases between. This CDR3 is 17 amino acids long. In nucleotides, the CDR3 is TGTGCCAGCAGCTTAGGCGGGACCTTACTCCGAGGGACTGAAGCTTTCTTT. Translation gives CASSLGGTLLRGTEAFF.

The DNA for the CDR3 is TGTGCCAGCAGCCGAGAAGGGTACATTCAGTACTTC. Translated: CASSREGYIQYF. This chain links TRBV14 with TRBJ2-4; D is ambiguous. V was clipped by 4 bases and J by 8 bases, with 9 bases between them. The CDR3 length is 12 residues. The V gene's germline CDR1 is SGHDN and CDR2 FVKESK.

The gene calls are TRBV10-2 and TRBJ2-3, with D possibly being TRBD1 or TRBD2 (5 bases each). The CDR3 contains 14 residues. Germline V CDR1 and CDR2: WSHSY, SAAADI. With 6 bases removed from V and 2 bases from J, the gap between germline ends came to 12 bases. The DNA for the CDR3 is TGCGCCAGCAGCCGGGGCAGAACCACAGATACGCAGTATTTT. Translation: CASSRGRTTDTQYF.

J is TRBJ2-7 and V is TRBV14; D remains unclear. V was clipped by 2 bases and J by 1 base, with 6 bases between them. This CDR3 region has 13 residues. Germline CDR1 SGHDN, CDR2 FVKESK. The CDR3 nucleotides read TGTGCCAGCAGCCAATGGGGTTCCTACGAGCAGTACTTC. It is translated as CASSQWGSYEQYF.

CDR3 in amino acids: CASSGQGGETQYF. CDR3 bases: TGTGCCAGCAGTGGACAGGGAGGAGAGACCCAGTACTTC. The rearrangement uses TRBV6-1 and TRBJ2-5, with D possibly TRBD1 on 7 matching bases. The V end was cut by 4 bases, the J end by 4 bases, with 10 bases between. The CDR3 consists of 13 residues. Per the germline V gene, CDR1 is MNHNS and CDR2 is SASEGT.

Regarding this clone: Other DNA sequences of this sample code for an identical CDR3. V is TRBV6-5 and J is TRBJ2-7; D unresolved. V was cut by 2 bases and J by 3 bases, with 8 bases left in between. CDR1 is MNHEY, CDR2 SVGAGI, per germline. The length of the CDR3 is 13 residues. CDR3 bases: TGTGCCAGCAGTTACAGAGAAGGCTACGAGCAGTACTTC. Translated, it gives CASSYREGYEQYF.

The table lists this clone with a few counts. The V and J genes are TRBV29-1 and TRBJ1-5; a possible D gene is TRBD1 (5 bases). Germline CDR1 is SQVTM and CDR2 is ANQGSEA. The CDR3 is 13 residues long. With 6 bases removed from V and 6 bases from J, the gap between germline ends came to 15 bases. The CDR3 reads CSVSDSLSQPQHF. The CDR3 DNA is TGCAGCGTCAGCGACAGTTTGAGTCAGCCCCAGCATTTT.

The chain carries TRBV21-1 and TRBJ2-2. TRBV21-1 is termed a pseudogene. The CDR3 length is 14 residues. The DNA of the CDR3 is TGTGCCCCCCGGGACCGATCGAACACCGGGGAGCTGTTTTTT. The encoded protein is CAPRDRSNTGELFF.

The gene calls are TRBV28 and TRBJ2-7; D not certain. This CDR3 region has 11 residues. V was pared by 2 bases and J by 6 bases, with 5 bases between. Per germline, CDR1 MDHEN and CDR2 SYDVKM. The CDR3 here is CASSLTLEQYF. CDR3 DNA sequence: TGTGCCAGCAGTTTAACGCTCGAGCAGTACTTC. Complete variable domain (other parts from reference TRBV28 and TRBJ2-7): DVKVTQSSRYLVKRTGEKVFLECVQDMDHENMFWYRQDPGLGLRLIYFSYDVKMKEKGDIPEGYSVSREKKERFSLILESASTNQTSMYLCASSLTLEQYFGPGTRLTVT.